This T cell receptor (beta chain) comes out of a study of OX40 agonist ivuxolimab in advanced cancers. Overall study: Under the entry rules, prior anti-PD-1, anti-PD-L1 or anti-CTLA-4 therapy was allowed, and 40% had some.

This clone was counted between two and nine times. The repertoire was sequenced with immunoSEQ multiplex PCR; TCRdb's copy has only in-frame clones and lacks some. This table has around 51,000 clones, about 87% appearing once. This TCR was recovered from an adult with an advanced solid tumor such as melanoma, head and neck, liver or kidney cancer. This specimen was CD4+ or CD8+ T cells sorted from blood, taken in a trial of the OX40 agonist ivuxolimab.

In nucleotides, the CDR3 is TGTGCCAGCAGCTTCGGGACAGATACGCAGTATTTT. Its protein product is CASSFGTDTQYF. The rearrangement uses TRBV7-9 and TRBJ2-3; no clear D. V lost 3 bases to trimming and J lost 3 bases, with 4 bases between them. CDR3 length equals 12 residues. Germline lookup yields CDR1 SEHNR and CDR2 FQNEAQ (reference sequence).